The rows below give T cell receptor beta chains drawn from one sample of a study of blood T cell repertoires in COVID-19. The method was immunoSEQ multiplex PCR; TCRdb's version includes in-frame clones alone and lacks a portion of them. The sample consists of approximately 160,000 clones, 70% to 90% of them appearing once. Sample: peripheral blood. The receptors shown here come from a man aged 45 to 65 with active or convalescent COVID-19. CDR3s include the opening cysteine and the closing phenylalanine or tryptophan. D genes are given only for firm matches. The size entry is marked missing in some rows and otherwise reads once, few, many or a size class.

CDR3aa: CASSFGDYEQYF
CDR3nt: TGTGCCAGCAGCTTCGGGGACTACGAGCAGTACTTC
j_gene: TRBJ2-7
d_gene: NA
v_gene: TRBV7-9
abundance: NA
len: 12

CDR3aa: CASSRSGGTDTQYF
CDR3nt: TGTGCCAGCAGCCGTAGCGGGGGCACAGATACGCAGTATTTT
j_gene: TRBJ2-3
d_gene: TRBD2
v_gene: TRBV3-1/TRBV3-2
abundance: once
len: 14

CDR3aa: CATSEVTSGRIGTDTQYF
CDR3nt: TGTGCCACCAGTGAAGTGACTAGCGGGAGAATCGGCACAGATACGCAGTATTTT
j_gene: TRBJ2-3
d_gene: TRBD2
v_gene: TRBV24-1
abundance: NA
len: 18

CDR3aa: CSVEATGEQYF
CDR3nt: TGCAGCGTTGAGGCTACCGGGGAGCAGTACTTC
j_gene: TRBJ2-7
d_gene: NA
v_gene: TRBV29-1
abundance: few
len: 11

CDR3aa: CASSMRDRGFEQYF
CDR3nt: TGTGCCAGCAGCATGAGGGACAGGGGTTTCGAGCAGTACTTC
j_gene: TRBJ2-7
d_gene: TRBD1
v_gene: TRBV5-8
abundance: NA
len: 14

CDR3aa: CASVRGRDTEAFF
CDR3nt: TGCGCCAGCGTCCGGGGGAGGGACACTGAAGCTTTCTTT
j_gene: TRBJ1-1
d_gene: NA
v_gene: TRBV10-2
abundance: NA
len: 13

CDR3aa: CASRKEASGRETQYF
CDR3nt: TGTGCCAGCAGGAAAGAGGCTAGCGGCAGAGAGACCCAGTACTTC
j_gene: TRBJ2-5
d_gene: TRBD2
v_gene: TRBV2
abundance: few
len: 15

CDR3aa: CASSSAGGYGYTF
CDR3nt: TGTGCCAGCAGTTCAGCCGGGGGCTATGGCTACACCTTC
j_gene: TRBJ1-2
d_gene: NA
v_gene: TRBV6-2/TRBV6-3
abundance: NA
len: 13

CDR3aa: CASSQHTAGELFF
CDR3nt: TGCGCCAGCAGCCAGCACACAGCCGGGGAGCTGTTTTTT
j_gene: TRBJ2-2
d_gene: NA
v_gene: TRBV4-3
abundance: NA
len: 13

CDR3aa: CASSIRDRGFEQFF
CDR3nt: TGTGCCAGTAGTATCCGGGACAGGGGATTTGAGCAGTTCTTC
j_gene: TRBJ2-1
d_gene: TRBD1
v_gene: TRBV19
abundance: NA
len: 14

CDR3aa: CVSSSERGQSKNIQYF
CDR3nt: TGTGTCAGCAGCTCCGAGCGGGGTCAATCCAAAAACATTCAGTACTTC
j_gene: TRBJ2-4
d_gene: TRBD2
v_gene: TRBV5-4
abundance: NA
len: 16

CDR3aa: CASSWNRLGIQYF
CDR3nt: TGTGCCAGCAGTTGGAACAGGTTGGGCATTCAGTACTTC
j_gene: TRBJ2-4
d_gene: NA
v_gene: TRBV27
abundance: NA
len: 13

CDR3aa: CATGTSGRYNEQFF
CDR3nt: TGTGCCACGGGGACTAGCGGGCGGTACAATGAGCAGTTCTTC
j_gene: TRBJ2-1
d_gene: TRBD2
v_gene: TRBV6-4
abundance: NA
len: 14

CDR3aa: CASSYVGGKLFF
CDR3nt: TGTGCCAGCAGTTACGTCGGTGGAAAACTGTTTTTT
j_gene: TRBJ1-4
d_gene: NA
v_gene: TRBV6-5
abundance: NA
len: 12

CDR3aa: CASSLTGGQPQHF
CDR3nt: TGTGCCAGCTCACTAACAGGGGGGCAGCCCCAGCATTTT
j_gene: TRBJ1-5
d_gene: TRBD1
v_gene: TRBV18
abundance: NA
len: 13

CDR3aa: CASREAGGGNTIYF
CDR3nt: TGTGCCAGTAGAGAGGCAGGGGGAGGAAACACCATATATTTT
j_gene: TRBJ1-3
d_gene: TRBD1
v_gene: TRBV19
abundance: NA
len: 14

CDR3aa: CATSRDMLTGTRSGHF
CDR3nt: TGTGCCACCAGCAGAGATATGTTGACAGGGACCCGTTCGGGCCACTTC
j_gene: TRBJ1-2
d_gene: TRBD1
v_gene: TRBV15
abundance: once
len: 16

CDR3aa: CAITGGSPIQYF
CDR3nt: TGTGCCATCACCGGGGGGAGCCCCATTCAGTACTTC
j_gene: TRBJ2-4
d_gene: TRBD2
v_gene: TRBV6-5
abundance: NA
len: 12

CDR3aa: CASSQSETGNHRYNEQFF
CDR3nt: TGCGCCAGCAGTCAATCGGAAACGGGGAACCACCGCTACAATGAGCAGTTCTTC
j_gene: TRBJ2-1
d_gene: NA
v_gene: TRBV23-1
abundance: NA
len: 18

CDR3aa: CASSLQRHSNTEAFF
CDR3nt: TGTGCCAGCAGCTTACAGAGGCACTCGAACACTGAAGCTTTCTTT
j_gene: TRBJ1-1
d_gene: NA
v_gene: TRBV7-2
abundance: few
len: 15

CDR3aa: CASSLAGPYEQYF
CDR3nt: TGTGCCAGCAGCCTCGCGGGACCCTACGAGCAGTACTTC
j_gene: TRBJ2-7
d_gene: NA
v_gene: TRBV5-4
abundance: NA
len: 13

CDR3aa: CASRKTSGEQFF
CDR3nt: TGTGCCAGCAGGAAAACTAGTGGCGAGCAGTTCTTC
j_gene: TRBJ2-1
d_gene: NA
v_gene: TRBV12-3/TRBV12-4
abundance: NA
len: 12

CDR3aa: CASSSRLAWQETQYF
CDR3nt: TGTGCCAGCAGCTCGCGACTAGCATGGCAAGAGACCCAGTACTTC
j_gene: TRBJ2-5
d_gene: TRBD2
v_gene: TRBV5-6
abundance: NA
len: 15

CDR3aa: CASSTTTSGIDYEQYF
CDR3nt: TGTGCCAGTAGTACAACAACTAGCGGGATCGATTACGAGCAGTACTTC
j_gene: TRBJ2-7
d_gene: TRBD2
v_gene: TRBV19
abundance: NA
len: 16

CDR3aa: CSVASGLAAYEQYF
CDR3nt: TGCAGCGTTGCTTCAGGACTAGCGGCCTACGAGCAGTACTTC
j_gene: TRBJ2-7
d_gene: TRBD2
v_gene: TRBV29-1
abundance: NA
len: 14

CDR3aa: CASSLVRGEGNEQFF
CDR3nt: TGTGCCAGCAGCTTGGTGCGGGGGGAAGGCAATGAGCAGTTCTTC
j_gene: TRBJ2-1
d_gene: TRBD2
v_gene: TRBV5-6
abundance: NA
len: 15

CDR3aa: CASSQGAPTAAYGYTF
CDR3nt: TGCGCCAGCAGCCAAGGGGCGCCTACTGCTGCCTATGGCTACACCTTC
j_gene: TRBJ1-2
d_gene: NA
v_gene: TRBV4-3
abundance: NA
len: 16

CDR3aa: CAKGQGAQPQHF
CDR3nt: TGTGCCAAAGGACAGGGGGCTCAGCCCCAGCATTTT
j_gene: TRBJ1-5
d_gene: TRBD1
v_gene: TRBV19
abundance: NA
len: 12

CDR3aa: CASSLGVGLAGIETQYF
CDR3nt: TGTGCCAGCAGCCTAGGTGTGGGTCTAGCGGGAATAGAGACCCAGTACTTC
j_gene: TRBJ2-5
d_gene: TRBD2
v_gene: TRBV7-3
abundance: NA
len: 17

CDR3aa: CASSYSQRPSTDTQYF
CDR3nt: TGTGCCAGCAGTTACAGCCAGCGGCCTAGCACAGATACGCAGTATTTT
j_gene: TRBJ2-3
d_gene: NA
v_gene: TRBV6-5
abundance: NA
len: 16

CDR3aa: CASSPPGQGAGSVGTEAFF
CDR3nt: TGTGCCAGCAGCCCTCCGGGACAGGGGGCTGGATCGGTCGGCACTGAAGCTTTCTTT
j_gene: TRBJ1-1
d_gene: TRBD1
v_gene: TRBV7-3
abundance: NA
len: 19

CDR3aa: CATGGGLPGGNEQFF
CDR3nt: TGTGCCACCGGAGGGGGCCTGCCAGGGGGCAATGAGCAGTTCTTC
j_gene: TRBJ2-1
d_gene: NA
v_gene: TRBV24-1
abundance: NA
len: 15